One sample yielded the 26 T cell receptor beta chains listed below, sequenced in a study of shared clonotypes between healthy human individuals. Measured with immunoSEQ multiplex PCR; TCRdb has only the in-frame clones, and not every one. The sample carries over a million clones, around 78% recorded once. The sample taken for sequencing was memory CD4+ T cells from PBMCs. The subset was: CD45RA-negative fraction. Every receptor here comes from a man younger than 30 in good health. Some clones in this sample may be carry-over from other donors' samples.

This chain uses TRBV5-4 with TRBJ2-7; D is possibly TRBD1 (5 bases). The CDR3 covers 14 residues. CDR1 and CDR2 (germline): SGHNT, YYREEE (reference sequence). Trimming took 4 bases from V and 0 from J, leaving 11 bases between them. CDR3 DNA: TGTGCCAGCAGCCCTGACAGATTCTCCTACGAGCAGTACTTC. Translated, it gives CASSPDRFSYEQYF.

The rearrangement links TRBV18 to TRBJ2-7, with 10 nucleotides matching TRBD1. After removal of 5 bases from V and 6 bases from J, the junction contained 10 bases not matched to a gene. The CDR3 consists of 15 residues. Per germline, CDR1 KGHSH and CDR2 LQKENI. This CDR3 is CASSSQGQGTGEQYF. The CDR3 DNA reads as TGTGCCAGCTCATCACAGGGACAGGGGACTGGCGAGCAGTACTTC.

Note on this clone: One base away lies a much larger clone, so this may be a sequencing read error. The rearrangement joins TRBV2 to TRBJ1-5; D gene uncertain. Trimming removed 4 bases from V and 7 bases from J, with 8 bases in between. CDR3 size: 12 residues. Germline V gives CDR1 SNHLY, CDR2 FYNNEI. In nucleotides, the CDR3 is TGTGCCAGCAGTGGAGCGGGACAGCCCCAGCATTTT. The encoded protein is CASSGAGQPQHF.

There are a few counts of this clone. The rearrangement joins TRBV28 to TRBJ1-1; D remains ambiguous. Deletions cut 8 bases from V and 4 bases from J, with 14 bases between. Germline CDR1 reads MDHEN; CDR2 reads SYDVKM. The CDR3 spans 13 residues. CDR3 coding DNA: TGTGCCAGCTCCATGGGGTTTGGCACTGAAGCTTTCTTT. It yields the protein CASSMGFGTEAFF.

The J gene is TRBJ2-1, the V gene TRBV5-1, with 14 bases aligning to TRBD2. V lost 4 bases, J lost 8 bases, and 11 bases stayed unmatched. There are 17 residues in the CDR3. Germline CDR1 reads SGHRS; CDR2 reads YFSETQ. DNA of the CDR3: TGCGCCAGCAGCACCTCGGGACTAGCGGGAGTAGTTGATGAGCAGTTCTTC. Protein sequence: CASSTSGLAGVVDEQFF.

The V call is TRBV29-1, the J call TRBJ2-1; 9 bases line up with TRBD2. Trimming at V came to 5 bases and at J to 5 bases, leaving 7 bases not matched to a gene. Germline CDR1 and CDR2: SQVTM and ANQGSEA. The CDR3 runs 14 residues. DNA for the CDR3: TGCAGCGTTTCCTCGGCGGGAGGGGACAATGAGCAGTTCTTC. Translated: CSVSSAGGDNEQFF.

V usage is TRBV4-3 and J usage is TRBJ2-3; 9 bases align to TRBD2. Germline V gives CDR1 LGHNA, CDR2 YSLEER. This CDR3 is 17 amino acids long. Unmatched junction bases numbered 7, after V lost 1 base and J lost 2 bases. CDR3 nucleotide sequence: TGCGCCAGCAGCCAAGGGACGGGACTAGCCCCCACAGATACGCAGTATTTT. Translation gives CASSQGTGLAPTDTQYF.

The gene calls are TRBV29-1 and TRBJ2-7, with 11 bases lining up with TRBD1. Germline lookup yields CDR1 SQVTM and CDR2 ANQGSEA. This CDR3 spans 15 amino acids. The trim removed 7 bases at V and 3 bases at J, leaving 11 bases unmatched. The CDR3 spells CSAPSGTGGRYEQYF. The CDR3 bases are TGCAGCGCCCCCTCCGGGACAGGGGGTCGCTACGAGCAGTACTTC.

The rearrangement joins TRBV5-1 to TRBJ2-5; 10 positions agree with TRBD2. V lost 4 bases to trimming and J lost 2 bases; unmatched junction nucleotides: 11. Germline CDR1 reads SGHRS; CDR2 reads YFSETQ. The CDR3 has 17 residues. CDR3 residues: CASSPGASGSRQETQYF. CDR3 bases: TGCGCCAGCAGCCCCGGGGCTAGCGGGAGTAGGCAAGAGACCCAGTACTTC.

V and J are TRBV7-9 and TRBJ2-1; 11 bases align to TRBD2. This CDR3 has 16 residues. The J segment lost 4 bases and the V segment lost 5 bases, leaving 7 bases of the junction unmatched. Germline V gene data show CDR1 as SEHNR and CDR2 as FQNEAQ (reference sequence). CDR3 amino acids: CASSPGTSGRYNEQFF. The DNA of the CDR3 is TGTGCCAGCAGCCCGGGGACTAGCGGACGATACAATGAGCAGTTCTTC.

The chain carries TRBV6-1 and TRBJ2-3; D call uncertain. CDR3 length: 12 amino acids. Germline assignment: CDR1 MNHNS and CDR2 SASEGT. Trimming removed 1 base from V and 7 bases from J, with 6 bases in between. For the CDR3, the DNA is TGTGCCAGCAGTGAAGTCGGATATACGCAGTATTTT. Residues: CASSEVGYTQYF.

The genes are TRBV7-9 and TRBJ2-3; a weak D match, TRBD2 (6 bases). Germline V gene data show CDR1 as SEHNR and CDR2 as FQNEAQ (reference sequence). CDR3 size: 15 residues. Trimming removed 6 bases from V and 3 bases from J, with 16 bases in between. The CDR3 loop reads CASRSDYSGTDTQYF. Here the CDR3 DNA reads TGTGCCAGCAGATCGGACTACTCGGGGACAGATACGCAGTATTTT.

The chain couples TRBV7-8 to TRBJ2-5; D call uncertain. The V end was cut by 2 bases, the J end by 2 bases, with 6 bases between. CDR3 length equals 13 residues. Germline-derived CDR1 and CDR2 are SGHVS and FQNEAQ. CDR3: CASSLLQQETQYF. The CDR3 nucleotides are TGTGCCAGCAGCTTACTACAGCAAGAGACCCAGTACTTC. The full variable domain, in which reference TRBV7-8 and TRBJ2-5 provide the parts outside the CDR3, is GAGVSQSPRYKVAKRGQDVALRCDPISGHVSLFWYQQALGQGPEFLTYFQNEAQLDKSGLPSDRFFAERPEGSVSTLKIQRTQQEDSAVYLCASSLLQQETQYFGPGTRLLVL.

This clone has just a few counts. This sequence joins TRBV9 and TRBJ1-2; the match to TRBD1 covers 7 bases. CDR1 and CDR2 (germline): SGDLS, YYNGEE. Losses at the gene ends were 3 bases for V and 6 bases for J; bases not matched to a gene: 23. The CDR3 is made up of 19 amino acids. CDR3 in amino acids: CASSARFRDRDHSGDGYTF. The CDR3 DNA reads as TGTGCCAGCAGCGCCAGATTCCGGGACAGAGACCATTCAGGGGATGGCTACACCTTC.

The J gene is TRBJ2-1, the V gene TRBV5-4; D might be TRBD1 or TRBD2, each matching 5 bases. This CDR3 spans 14 amino acids. Germline lookup yields CDR1 SGHNT and CDR2 YYREEE (reference sequence). V lost 3 bases, J lost 9 bases, and 16 bases lay in between. The CDR3 loop is CASSSTGTTREQFF. As DNA, the CDR3 is TGTGCCAGCAGCTCAACCGGGACGACTCGTGAGCAGTTCTTC.

This clone was found a few times. Other nucleotide sequences from this sample produce the same CDR3. CDR3 sequence (DNA): TGTGCCAGCAGCCCCGGGCTTAACTATGGCTACACCTTC. Translation gives CASSPGLNYGYTF. The chain carries TRBV5-5 and TRBJ1-2; D remains ambiguous. Trimming took 4 bases from V and 1 from J, leaving 8 bases between them. Germline V lookup: CDR1 SGHKS, CDR2 YYEKEE (reference sequence). CDR3 length: 13 amino acids.

V is TRBV28 and J is TRBJ1-5; D is perhaps TRBD1 (5 bases). In germline, CDR1 is MDHEN, CDR2 SYDVKM. V shed 5 bases and J shed 7 bases, with 21 bases lying between them. CDR3 length equals 16 residues. The DNA of the CDR3 is TGTGCCAGCAGTAGCATTTTGGGGGTGAAGATACAGCCCCAGCATTTT. Translated: CASSSILGVKIQPQHF.

This rearrangement joins TRBV7-9 to TRBJ1-1, with 10 nucleotides matching TRBD1. Losses at the gene ends were 3 bases for V and 0 bases for J; bases not matched to a gene: 4. The CDR3 runs 16 residues. Germline values: CDR1 SEHNR, CDR2 FQNEAQ (reference sequence). The CDR3 nucleotides are TGTGCCAGCAGCTTCTGGACAGGGGGAGTGAACACTGAAGCTTTCTTT. Protein: CASSFWTGGVNTEAFF.

The chain employs TRBV29-1 and TRBJ1-2; 10 positions match TRBD1. Trimming at V came to 5 bases and at J to 0 bases, leaving 9 bases not matched to a gene. This CDR3 has 16 residues. Germline assignment: CDR1 SQVTM and CDR2 ANQGSEA. CDR3 sequence reads: CSVMDRGRESNYGYTF. The CDR3 DNA follows: TGCAGCGTTATGGACAGGGGGAGGGAATCTAACTATGGCTACACCTTC.

The rearrangement links TRBV11-2 to TRBJ2-1, with TRBD2 matching 9 bases. CDR3 length equals 16 residues. Germline V gene data show CDR1 as SGHAT and CDR2 as FQNNGV. V was pared by 5 bases and J by 2 bases, with 7 bases of the junction left unmatched. This CDR3 reads CASSTDRTSAYNEQFF. The CDR3 nucleotides read TGTGCCAGCAGCACAGACCGGACTAGCGCCTACAATGAGCAGTTCTTC.

The table lists this clone with a few counts. V gene TRBV18 combines with J gene TRBJ1-3; TRBD1 matches 7 bases. There are 15 residues in the CDR3. The germline CDR1 and CDR2 sequences are KGHSH and LQKENI. V lost 5 bases to trimming and J lost 3 bases; unmatched junction nucleotides: 7. CDR3 region: CASSEQGFGGNTIYF. For the CDR3, the DNA is TGTGCCAGCTCAGAACAGGGGTTCGGTGGAAACACCATATATTTT.

The gene calls are TRBV2 and TRBJ2-3, with 10 bases lining up with TRBD2. There are 12 residues in the CDR3. Germline values: CDR1 SNHLY, CDR2 FYNNEI. V was pared by 10 bases and J by 4 bases, with 2 bases of the junction left unmatched. In nucleotides, the CDR3 is TGTGCCACCGGGACTAGCGCAGATACGCAGTATTTT. Translation: CATGTSADTQYF.

The CDR3 protein is CAWTRLETEAFF. The CDR3, as DNA: TGTGCCTGGACCAGACTGGAAACTGAAGCTTTCTTT. The V gene is TRBV30, the J gene TRBJ1-1; no clear D gene. The CDR3 consists of 12 residues. CDR1 is GTSNPN and CDR2 is SVGIG in the germline V gene (reference sequence). The V end lost 4 bases, the J end lost 5 bases, and 11 bases lay between the germline ends.

The J gene is TRBJ2-5, the V gene TRBV11-2, with 11 bases identical to TRBD2. Trimming at V came to 1 base and at J to 1 base, leaving 2 bases not matched to a gene. Germline values: CDR1 SGHAT, CDR2 FQNNGV. The CDR3 has 16 residues. The CDR3 here is CASSLGLAGGQETQYF. The CDR3, as DNA: TGTGCCAGCAGCTTAGGGCTAGCGGGAGGCCAAGAGACCCAGTACTTC. The full variable domain, completed using reference TRBV11-2 and TRBJ2-5, is EAGVAQSPRYKIIEKRQSVAFWCNPISGHATLYWYQQILGQGPKLLIQFQNNGVVDDSQLPKDRFSAERLKGVDSTLKIQPAKLEDSAVYLCASSLGLAGGQETQYFGPGTRLLVL.

The chain recombines TRBV7-6 with TRBJ2-5; D is unresolved. CDR1 and CDR2 (germline): SGHVS, FNYEAQ. The CDR3 extends over 13 amino acids. V gave up 1 base and J gave up 1 base, with 4 bases separating them. CDR3 bases: TGTGCCAGCAGCTTAGTAGCCCAAGAGACCCAGTACTTC. This gives the protein CASSLVAQETQYF.

There are many counts of this clone. This sample also contains other DNA sequences that code for the same CDR3. This chain links TRBV9 with TRBJ2-3; D unclear. Germline assignment: CDR1 SGDLS and CDR2 YYNGEE. V shed 4 bases and J shed 6 bases, with 9 bases lying between them. The CDR3 extends over 12 amino acids. This CDR3 is CASSPRLDTQYF. DNA of the CDR3: TGTGCCAGCAGCCCCCGCCTGGATACGCAGTATTTT.